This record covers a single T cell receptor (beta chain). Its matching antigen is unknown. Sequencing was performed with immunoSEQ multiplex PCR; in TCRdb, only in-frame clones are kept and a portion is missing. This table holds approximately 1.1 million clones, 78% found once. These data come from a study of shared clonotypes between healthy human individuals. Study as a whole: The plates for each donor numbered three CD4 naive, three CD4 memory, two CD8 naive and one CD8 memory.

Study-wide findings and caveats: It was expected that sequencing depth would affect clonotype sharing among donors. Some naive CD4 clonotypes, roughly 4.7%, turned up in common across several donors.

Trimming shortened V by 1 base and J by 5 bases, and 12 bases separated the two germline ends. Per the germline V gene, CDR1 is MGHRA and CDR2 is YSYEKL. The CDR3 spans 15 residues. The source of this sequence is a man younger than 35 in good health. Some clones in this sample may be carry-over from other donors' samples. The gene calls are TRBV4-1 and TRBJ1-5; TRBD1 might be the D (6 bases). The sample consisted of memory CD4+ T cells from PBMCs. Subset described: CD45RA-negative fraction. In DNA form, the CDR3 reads TGCGCCAGCAGCCAAGGGACAGCTACTGATCAGCCCCAGCATTTT. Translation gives CASSQGTATDQPQHF.